This is a list of T cell receptor beta chains from one sample in a study of shared clonotypes between healthy human individuals. Profiling relied on immunoSEQ multiplex PCR, and the TCRdb table lists in-frame clones only, not all of them. Found here are about 2 million clones, around 96% of them singletons; the top ten hold 0.9% to 1.4%. The sample taken for sequencing was naive CD8+ T cells sorted from blood. The receptor source for this set is a young man in good health. Each CDR3 is given with its conserved first and last residue. A D gene is named only where the DNA matches it firmly. Part of the rows lack a size; the others show once, few, many or a class for expanded clones.

size	V	D	J	DNA	CDR3
-	TRBV5-1	-	TRBJ2-7	TGCGCCAGCAGCTACCGGGAGTCCTACGAGCAGTACTTC	CASSYRESYEQYF
-	TRBV7-9	-	TRBJ1-2	TGTGCCAGCAGCTTAGACCCTAAGGATGGCTACACCTTC	CASSLDPKDGYTF
-	TRBV7-8	-	TRBJ1-5	TGTGCCAGCAGCTTAACTATAGAGCCCCAGCATTTT	CASSLTIEPQHF
-	TRBV4-1	-	TRBJ2-5	TGCGCCAGCAGCCAAGACCGCTTAGACATGATACAAGAGACCCAGTACTTC	CASSQDRLDMIQETQYF
once	TRBV7-9	-	TRBJ2-3	TGTGCCAGCAGCTCTCCTCGGGGGGACAAAGATACGCAGTATTTT	CASSSPRGDKDTQYF
-	TRBV6-5	-	TRBJ2-1	TGTGCCAGCAGTTACGAAAATGAGCAGTTCTTC	CASSYENEQFF
-	TRBV6-6	TRBD2	TRBJ2-7	TGTGCCACCCTCGGAGCGGGAGGGGGGACCTCCTACGAGCAGTACTTC	CATLGAGGGTSYEQYF
-	TRBV7-9	-	TRBJ2-7	TGTGCCAGCAGCTTTTCTGACGGACGCCCGGGGAACGAGCAGTACTTC	CASSFSDGRPGNEQYF
-	TRBV5-4	-	TRBJ2-3	TGTGCCAGCAGTCCTAAGGGGGAGACCACAGATACGCAGTATTTT	CASSPKGETTDTQYF
-	TRBV5-8	-	TRBJ2-4	TGTGCCAGCAGCTTGGCCAGCTCGGGACTTAAAAACATTCAGTACTTC	CASSLASSGLKNIQYF
-	TRBV7-9	-	TRBJ1-2	TGTGCCAGCAGCTTCCAGACAGTCACGGGAGGCTACACCTTC	CASSFQTVTGGYTF
-	TRBV5-8	-	TRBJ2-3	TGTGCCAGCAGCTCCCAGGGCGGTCCAGATACGCAGTATTTT	CASSSQGGPDTQYF
-	TRBV10-3	TRBD2	TRBJ2-1	TGTGCCATCAGTGACCTAGGGACTAGCGGGAGTGGGTACAATGAGCAGTTCTTC	CAISDLGTSGSGYNEQFF
-	TRBV19	-	TRBJ1-2	TGTGCCAGTAGTCCTGGGACTGCCCGCGCCCATGGCTACACCTTC	CASSPGTARAHGYTF
once	TRBV27	-	TRBJ1-4	TGTGCCAGCAGGCCCCTCGACAGAAATGAAAAACTGTTTTTT	CASRPLDRNEKLFF
once	TRBV28	TRBD2	TRBJ2-1	TGTGCCAGCAGTCTAGCGGGGTACAATGAGCAGTTCTTC	CASSLAGYNEQFF
-	TRBV4-1	TRBD2	TRBJ2-7	TGCGCCAGCAGCCACCTTAGCGGGGGCCTTTACGAGCAGTACTTC	CASSHLSGGLYEQYF
-	TRBV5-5	-	TRBJ1-1	TGTGCCAGCCACTCAGGTTTGAACACTGAAGCTTTCTTT	CASHSGLNTEAFF
once	TRBV10-2	TRBD1	TRBJ2-7	TGCGCCAGCAGTGAGCCCCGGGACAGGGGAATCCACGAGCAGTACTTC	CASSEPRDRGIHEQYF
-	TRBV10-3	-	TRBJ2-7	TGTGCCATCAGTGAGTTAGGGGCCGAGGAGCAGTACTTC	CAISELGAEEQYF
-	TRBV27	TRBD1	TRBJ1-2	TGTGCCAGCAGTTTATCGGCAGGGGGCGCTGGCTACACCTTC	CASSLSAGGAGYTF
-	TRBV2	-	TRBJ2-7	TGTGCCAGCAGTGAAGGGGGAAACGAGCAGTACTTC	CASSEGGNEQYF
-	TRBV11-1	-	TRBJ1-1	TGTGCCAGCAGCTTAGCAGCAGGGGTGAACACTGAAGCTTTCTTT	CASSLAAGVNTEAFF
-	TRBV6-5	TRBD1	TRBJ2-7	TGTGCCAGCAGAGCCGGGACAGGGCCTAACGAGCAGTACTTC	CASRAGTGPNEQYF
-	TRBV30	-	TRBJ1-4	TGTGCCTGGAGTGCACGGAATATCTGGACCGGACATAATGAAAAACTGTTTTTT	CAWSARNIWTGHNEKLFF
-	TRBV30	-	TRBJ2-7	TGTGCCTGGACGGAGGGCTCCTACGAGCAGTACTTC	CAWTEGSYEQYF
-	TRBV7-9	-	TRBJ2-1	TGTGCCAGCAGCTTAGCAGGGTGGAATGAGCAGTTCTTC	CASSLAGWNEQFF
-	TRBV9	-	TRBJ1-1	TGTGCCAGCAGCCCAAGGTCATTGAACACTGAAGCTTTCTTT	CASSPRSLNTEAFF
-	TRBV13	TRBD1	TRBJ2-7	TGTGCCAGCAGCGAATCGACAGGGGAGGTCGAGCAGTACTTC	CASSESTGEVEQYF
once	TRBV7-9	-	TRBJ2-1	TGTGCCAGCAGCTTACCAGGTTCCTACAATGAGCAGTTCTTC	CASSLPGSYNEQFF
-	TRBV4-1	-	TRBJ2-2	TGCGCCAGCAGCCAACCGGGCCCCTACGCCGGGGAGCTGTTTTTT	CASSQPGPYAGELFF
-	TRBV6-1	TRBD2	TRBJ2-2	TGTGCCAGCAGTGAAAGGGGAGGGGGACTAGCGGTCGGGGAGCTGTTTTTT	CASSERGGGLAVGELFF
-	TRBV27	-	TRBJ2-1	TGTGCCAGCAGTTTGGGTAGGGACAATGAGCAGTTCTTC	CASSLGRDNEQFF
-	TRBV7-6	-	TRBJ2-7	TGTGCCAGCAGCACCGACAGTCCCTACGAGCAGTACTTC	CASSTDSPYEQYF
-	TRBV4-1	-	TRBJ1-1	TGCGCCAGCAGCCGCGGCACTGAAGCTTTCTTT	CASSRGTEAFF
-	TRBV2	-	TRBJ1-1	TGTGCCAGCAGTGAAGCGGGGCAGATGCTTGAAGCTTTCTTT	CASSEAGQMLEAFF
-	TRBV7-6	TRBD2	TRBJ2-3	TGTGCCAGCAGCTCCTTAGCGGGAGATACGCAGTATTTT	CASSSLAGDTQYF
-	TRBV15	TRBD1	TRBJ1-1	TGTGCCACCGGGCAGGGGGGAGAGAACACTGAAGCTTTCTTT	CATGQGGENTEAFF
-	TRBV7-6	-	TRBJ2-7	TGTGCCAGCAGCTTAGCGGGGGAGACATACGAGCAGTACTTC	CASSLAGETYEQYF
-	TRBV2	-	TRBJ1-2	TGTGCCACCGAAGGACAGCGTAACTATGGCTACACCTTC	CATEGQRNYGYTF
-	TRBV30	-	TRBJ2-7	TGTGCCTGGAGTGTATCTGGGGGATCCTACGAGCAGTACTTC	CAWSVSGGSYEQYF